This is a list of T cell receptor beta chains from one sample in a study of T cell repertoires in cytomegalovirus infection. TCRdb re-derived calls from the reads in MiXCR, one entry per CDR3 protein. The data contain approximately 170,000 distinct CDR3 sequences, approximately 17% of them seen just once; the ten biggest clones take up around a sixth. The sample comprised CD8+ T cells from PBMCs. These TCRs come from a human donor in good health (CMV status not recorded). Some clones in this sample may be carry-over from other donors' samples. The CDR3 runs from the conserved cysteine through the conserved F or W. Each record gives: clone size, V gene, D gene, J gene, CDR3 DNA, CDR3 protein. D genes are given only for firm matches. Not all rows give a size; the values are once, few, many and, for expanded clones, a class.

clone_size: NA; v_call: TRBV12-5; d_call: NA; j_call: TRBJ2-1; cdr3_nt: TGTGCTAGTGGTCCCCCGAACCAGAGGGGTTATGTCTATGAGCAGTTCTTC; cdr3_aa: CASGPPNQRGYVYEQFF
clone_size: NA; v_call: TRBV7-2; d_call: TRBD1; j_call: TRBJ1-5; cdr3_nt: TGTGCCAGCAGCGTCGACAGGGACTTCTCTTATAGCAATCAGCCCCAGCATTTT; cdr3_aa: CASSVDRDFSYSNQPQHF
clone_size: few; v_call: TRBV28; d_call: TRBD1; j_call: TRBJ2-3; cdr3_nt: TGTGCCAGCAGTTTGCGGACAGGGGGTGTAGATACGCAGTATTTT; cdr3_aa: CASSLRTGGVDTQYF
clone_size: few; v_call: TRBV7-6; d_call: TRBD2; j_call: TRBJ2-1; cdr3_nt: TGTGCCAGCAGCTTAAATCCCCCGGCCGGCGGGAGGTCCTACAATGAGCAGTTCTTC; cdr3_aa: CASSLNPPAGGRSYNEQFF
clone_size: NA; v_call: TRBV10-3; d_call: NA; j_call: TRBJ2-7; cdr3_nt: TGTGCCATCAGTGAGATACGGATGATCTACGAGCAGTACTTC; cdr3_aa: CAISEIRMIYEQYF
clone_size: few; v_call: TRBV19; d_call: NA; j_call: TRBJ1-5; cdr3_nt: TGTGCCAGTAATAGGGGATACAATCAGCCCCAGCATTTT; cdr3_aa: CASNRGYNQPQHF
clone_size: few; v_call: TRBV12-3/TRBV12-4; d_call: NA; j_call: TRBJ1-2; cdr3_nt: TGTGCCAGCCGGGCTTCAGAGAACTATGGCTACACCTTC; cdr3_aa: CASRASENYGYTF
clone_size: NA; v_call: TRBV27; d_call: NA; j_call: TRBJ2-7; cdr3_nt: TGTGCCAGCAGTTTAGATCACACAGTGGGCGAGCAGTACTTC; cdr3_aa: CASSLDHTVGEQYF
clone_size: few; v_call: TRBV7-3; d_call: NA; j_call: TRBJ2-5; cdr3_nt: TGTGCCAGCAGCGCCCGTTGGGCCGACAGTTCCGAAGAGACCCAGTACTTC; cdr3_aa: CASSARWADSSEETQYF
clone_size: few; v_call: TRBV14; d_call: NA; j_call: TRBJ1-6; cdr3_nt: TGTGCCAGCAGCCAAGGCAGGGCCAATTCACCCCTCCACTTT; cdr3_aa: CASSQGRANSPLHF
clone_size: few; v_call: TRBV2; d_call: TRBD1; j_call: TRBJ1-1; cdr3_nt: TGTGCCAGCAGTGAACAGACAGGGCGGTCTGAAGCTTTCTTT; cdr3_aa: CASSEQTGRSEAFF
clone_size: NA; v_call: TRBV6-2/TRBV6-3; d_call: TRBD2; j_call: TRBJ2-1; cdr3_nt: TGTGCCAGCACCGAGGAGACTAGCGGGCCCTCCTACAATGAGCAGTTCTTC; cdr3_aa: CASTEETSGPSYNEQFF
clone_size: NA; v_call: TRBV7-2; d_call: TRBD2; j_call: TRBJ2-1; cdr3_nt: TGTGCCAGCAGCTTAACCCGGACTAGCCGGAGCTCCTACAATGAGCAGTTCTTC; cdr3_aa: CASSLTRTSRSSYNEQFF
clone_size: few; v_call: TRBV6-6; d_call: NA; j_call: TRBJ2-2; cdr3_nt: TGTGCCAGCAGCCGCGCTACCGGGGAGCTGTTTTTT; cdr3_aa: CASSRATGELFF
clone_size: NA; v_call: TRBV7-2; d_call: TRBD2; j_call: TRBJ2-1; cdr3_nt: TGTGCCAGCAGTCGTAGCGGGGCAAATTACAATGAGCAGTTCTTC; cdr3_aa: CASSRSGANYNEQFF
clone_size: NA; v_call: TRBV6-5; d_call: NA; j_call: TRBJ2-3; cdr3_nt: TGTGCCAGCAGTTACTCGACAGCGAGCACAGATACGCAGTATTTT; cdr3_aa: CASSYSTASTDTQYF
clone_size: NA; v_call: TRBV20-1; d_call: TRBD1; j_call: TRBJ1-2; cdr3_nt: TGCAGTGCGCTTGCCCCAGGACAGGGGCCTAACTATGGCTACACCTTC; cdr3_aa: CSALAPGQGPNYGYTF
clone_size: NA; v_call: TRBV4-2; d_call: NA; j_call: TRBJ2-6; cdr3_nt: TGTGCCAGCAGCCACGACCCCCCTGGGGCCAACGTCCTGACTTTC; cdr3_aa: CASSHDPPGANVLTF
clone_size: many; v_call: TRBV7-2; d_call: NA; j_call: TRBJ2-1; cdr3_nt: TGTGCCAGCAGCTGGGCCCGGGCAGGGGCCGGACTAACCCTCAATGAGCAGTTCTTC; cdr3_aa: CASSWARAGAGLTLNEQFF
clone_size: NA; v_call: TRBV7-9; d_call: NA; j_call: TRBJ1-2; cdr3_nt: TGTGCCAGCAGCTCCTCGGCCTATGGCTACACCTTC; cdr3_aa: CASSSSAYGYTF
clone_size: few; v_call: TRBV7-9; d_call: TRBD1; j_call: TRBJ1-2; cdr3_nt: TGTGCCAGCAGCTCGACGGACAGGGGGCCTTACTATGGCTACACCTTC; cdr3_aa: CASSSTDRGPYYGYTF
clone_size: NA; v_call: TRBV20-1; d_call: NA; j_call: TRBJ2-3; cdr3_nt: TGCAGTGCTAGAGCGAGCGGATGGACAGTGGATACGCAGTATTTT; cdr3_aa: CSARASGWTVDTQYF
clone_size: NA; v_call: TRBV7-9; d_call: TRBD1; j_call: TRBJ1-2; cdr3_nt: TGTGCCAGCAGCTCCCCTCTTGGACAGGCCCAAGCTAACTATGGCTACACCTTC; cdr3_aa: CASSSPLGQAQANYGYTF
clone_size: NA; v_call: TRBV7-9; d_call: TRBD1; j_call: TRBJ2-7; cdr3_nt: TGTGCCAGCACCCAACCTCCCCCGGGACAGGGGGCTCCCTACGAGCAGTACTTC; cdr3_aa: CASTQPPPGQGAPYEQYF
clone_size: NA; v_call: TRBV4-3; d_call: NA; j_call: TRBJ1-5; cdr3_nt: TGCGCCAGCAGCCAAGAGGCGAATAGACAGCTAAATCAGCCCCAGCATTTT; cdr3_aa: CASSQEANRQLNQPQHF
clone_size: NA; v_call: TRBV11-2; d_call: NA; j_call: TRBJ2-1; cdr3_nt: TGTGCCAGCAGCTTAAGGGGGGGACAGAATTACAATGAGCAGTTCTTC; cdr3_aa: CASSLRGGQNYNEQFF
clone_size: NA; v_call: TRBV6-2/TRBV6-3; d_call: NA; j_call: TRBJ2-7; cdr3_nt: TGTGCCAGCTTAAAACTCCGGGGCAGGCGAATAACCTACGAGCAGTACTTC; cdr3_aa: CASLKLRGRRITYEQYF
clone_size: many; v_call: TRBV7-2; d_call: TRBD1; j_call: TRBJ1-5; cdr3_nt: TGTGCCAGCAGCGAATTCAGGGGGCTCAATCAGCCCCAGCATTTT; cdr3_aa: CASSEFRGLNQPQHF
clone_size: few; v_call: TRBV20-1; d_call: TRBD2; j_call: TRBJ2-1; cdr3_nt: TGCAGCGGAGGGACTAGCGGAAACAATGAGCAGTTCTTC; cdr3_aa: CSGGTSGNNEQFF
clone_size: NA; v_call: TRBV6-5; d_call: NA; j_call: TRBJ2-4; cdr3_nt: TGTGCCAGCAGTTACTCAACCCCCTCCGGGACAAAACCTCTAGCCAAAAACATTCAGCACTTC; cdr3_aa: CASSYSTPSGTKPLAKNIQHF
clone_size: many; v_call: TRBV5-1; d_call: TRBD2; j_call: TRBJ2-1; cdr3_nt: TGCGCCAGCAGCTCTCGGACAAGCGGGAGTCCCTACAATGAGCAGTTCTTC; cdr3_aa: CASSSRTSGSPYNEQFF
clone_size: few; v_call: TRBV19; d_call: NA; j_call: TRBJ2-7; cdr3_nt: TGTGCCAGTAGTATGACACAGGGTTACGAGCAGTACTTC; cdr3_aa: CASSMTQGYEQYF
clone_size: many; v_call: TRBV5-1; d_call: TRBD1; j_call: TRBJ1-4; cdr3_nt: TGCGCCAGCAGCGATTTTGCAGGGGGCCGCAAGGAAAAACTGTTTTTT; cdr3_aa: CASSDFAGGRKEKLFF
clone_size: few; v_call: TRBV7-4; d_call: TRBD1; j_call: TRBJ1-5; cdr3_nt: TGTGCCAGCAGGATGGGAACAGGGGGATTTTGCAATCAGCCCCAGCATTTT; cdr3_aa: CASRMGTGGFCNQPQHF
clone_size: NA; v_call: TRBV7-6; d_call: NA; j_call: TRBJ2-7; cdr3_nt: TGTGCCAGCAGCTTCGAGCCTCTGAGGGAGCAGTACTTC; cdr3_aa: CASSFEPLREQYF
clone_size: NA; v_call: TRBV25-1; d_call: NA; j_call: TRBJ1-1; cdr3_nt: TGTGCCAGCAGTGAAGGCCGCGGCACTGAAGCTTTCTTT; cdr3_aa: CASSEGRGTEAFF
clone_size: NA; v_call: TRBV6-2/TRBV6-3; d_call: TRBD2; j_call: TRBJ2-7; cdr3_nt: TGTGCGGCGGGGGTGCCCTCCTACGAGCAGTACTTC; cdr3_aa: CAAGVPSYEQYF
clone_size: NA; v_call: TRBV4-1; d_call: TRBD1; j_call: TRBJ2-3; cdr3_nt: TGCGCCAGCAGCCCCGGGACAGGGGGCGCGGATACGCTGTATTTT; cdr3_aa: CASSPGTGGADTLYF
clone_size: few; v_call: TRBV20-1; d_call: TRBD1; j_call: TRBJ1-3; cdr3_nt: TGCAGTGCCGGACAGGGAACGGGAAACACCATATATTTT; cdr3_aa: CSAGQGTGNTIYF
clone_size: NA; v_call: TRBV6-2/TRBV6-3; d_call: TRBD2; j_call: TRBJ2-7; cdr3_nt: TGTGCCAGCAGTTACGCGGGGGATTCCTACGAGCAGTACTTC; cdr3_aa: CASSYAGDSYEQYF
clone_size: few; v_call: TRBV12-3/TRBV12-4; d_call: TRBD2; j_call: TRBJ2-7; cdr3_nt: TGTGCCAGCAGTTTACGCACCGGGACTAGCGGGAGGGCCGCTCTCCACGAGCAGTACTTC; cdr3_aa: CASSLRTGTSGRAALHEQYF
clone_size: NA; v_call: TRBV28; d_call: NA; j_call: TRBJ2-5; cdr3_nt: TGTGCCAGCAGTTTCGACGGCGGGGTGCCCCAGTACTTC; cdr3_aa: CASSFDGGVPQYF
clone_size: few; v_call: TRBV7-2; d_call: TRBD1; j_call: TRBJ2-1; cdr3_nt: TGTGCCAGCAGCCCTTCGACAGGGCCGTACAATGAGCAGTTCTTC; cdr3_aa: CASSPSTGPYNEQFF
clone_size: few; v_call: TRBV6-6; d_call: TRBD1; j_call: TRBJ1-5; cdr3_nt: TGTGCCAGCATTCTACAGGGGGCGAGCAATCAGCCCCAGCATTTT; cdr3_aa: CASILQGASNQPQHF
clone_size: few; v_call: TRBV7-2; d_call: TRBD1; j_call: TRBJ1-2; cdr3_nt: TGTGCCAGCAGCTTAGAGGGGGACAGTTATGGCTACACCTTC; cdr3_aa: CASSLEGDSYGYTF
clone_size: once; v_call: TRBV4-3; d_call: NA; j_call: TRBJ2-7; cdr3_nt: TGCGCCAGCAGCCAAGGTTCTGGCTGGCCTTACGAGCAGTACTTC; cdr3_aa: CASSQGSGWPYEQYF
clone_size: few; v_call: TRBV12-3/TRBV12-4; d_call: TRBD1; j_call: TRBJ2-1; cdr3_nt: TGTGCCAGCAGTTTGTCATCGACAGGGTTCTGGAATGAGCAGTTCTTC; cdr3_aa: CASSLSSTGFWNEQFF
clone_size: few; v_call: TRBV5-1; d_call: NA; j_call: TRBJ2-1; cdr3_nt: TGCGCCAGCAGCTTGGGGGTAGCAACCTACAATGAGCAGTTCTTC; cdr3_aa: CASSLGVATYNEQFF
clone_size: NA; v_call: TRBV25-1; d_call: TRBD1; j_call: TRBJ1-2; cdr3_nt: TGTGACAGCAGTGTTCCGGGATCCGACCCTCTAAGGGGGCCCTATGGCTACACCTTC; cdr3_aa: CDSSVPGSDPLRGPYGYTF
clone_size: NA; v_call: TRBV7-2; d_call: NA; j_call: TRBJ2-3; cdr3_nt: TGTGCCAGCAGCTTACGTCTCTTAGCGGAAACAGATACGCAGTATTTT; cdr3_aa: CASSLRLLAETDTQYF
clone_size: few; v_call: TRBV6-1; d_call: NA; j_call: TRBJ2-7; cdr3_nt: TGTGCCAGCAGTGAAGCGCGAACTAGTTATTACTACGAGCAGTACTTC; cdr3_aa: CASSEARTSYYYEQYF
clone_size: NA; v_call: TRBV6-1; d_call: NA; j_call: TRBJ1-1; cdr3_nt: TGTGCCAGCAGACCGCCTGGGAACACTGAAGCTTTCTTT; cdr3_aa: CASRPPGNTEAFF
clone_size: NA; v_call: TRBV20-1; d_call: NA; j_call: TRBJ2-7; cdr3_nt: TGCAGTGCTCTCGAGGCAGGGAGCTCCTACGAGCAGTACTTC; cdr3_aa: CSALEAGSSYEQYF
clone_size: NA; v_call: TRBV29-1; d_call: NA; j_call: TRBJ1-1; cdr3_nt: TGCAGCGTTGAAGTCGGCGGGGGGAACACTGAAGCTTTCTTT; cdr3_aa: CSVEVGGGNTEAFF
clone_size: NA; v_call: TRBV7-2; d_call: NA; j_call: TRBJ1-1; cdr3_nt: TGTGCCAGCAGCACTCGATACACTGAAGCTTTCTTT; cdr3_aa: CASSTRYTEAFF
clone_size: NA; v_call: TRBV7-3; d_call: TRBD2; j_call: TRBJ2-1; cdr3_nt: TGTGCCAGCAGCCCCCGGACTAGCGGCACCTACAATGAGCAGTTCTTC; cdr3_aa: CASSPRTSGTYNEQFF
clone_size: NA; v_call: TRBV14; d_call: NA; j_call: TRBJ2-7; cdr3_nt: TGTGCCAGCAGCCAAGTAGGTGTCAGTCCTTACGAGCAGTACTTC; cdr3_aa: CASSQVGVSPYEQYF